The 24 T cell receptor beta chains below come from one sample, sequenced in a study of blood T cells in healthy people across ages (dated by TCRdb to between 2014 and 2017). The method behind the library was 5' RACE. The sequencer was an Illumina HiSeq 2500. A second PCR of 7 to 11 cycles was performed with a sample-barcoded 5' primer and a J-beta primer mix. The public reads were quality trimmed at Q25 with fastp and then assembled into clones with MiXCR by TCRdb, keeping productive beta chains. Identical CDR3 protein sequences are pooled into one entry, listed with their most common genes and DNA. The sample data list 650,000 to 1,000,000 distinct CDR3 sequences, and under 40% of these were observed just once. 10% to 15% of the sample comes from the top ten. The specimen was blood. These receptors all stem from a young man in good health.

In this sample, this clonotype turned up many times. The V call is TRBV4-3, the J call TRBJ2-1; weak D call: TRBD2 (6 bases). The CDR3 is 15 amino acids. Germline values: CDR1 LGHNA, CDR2 YSLEER. V lost 0 bases and J 11 bases, leaving 17 bases between the germline ends. The DNA of the CDR3 is TGCGCCAGCAGCCAAGACGCAACGACTAGTTTAAAGCAGTTCTTC. It specifies CASSQDATTSLKQFF.

The genes are TRBV2 and TRBJ1-1; maybe TRBD1 (6 bases). This CDR3 contains 14 residues. The germline V gene has CDR1 SNHLY and CDR2 FYNNEI. The ends were cut back, 6 bases at V and 1 base at J, with 12 bases in the middle. The CDR3 region has the DNA TGTGCCAGCAGCCTTACGACAGGGAACACTGAAGCTTTCTTT. Encoded protein: CASSLTTGNTEAFF.

The rearrangement joins TRBV27 to TRBJ2-7, with a weak D call TRBD2 (6 bases). The J call may be mistaken, given a closer DNA end match to TRBJ2-5. Germline values: CDR1 MNHEY, CDR2 SMNVEV (reference sequence). The CDR3 loop spans 17 amino acids. The CDR3 DNA reads as TGTGCCAGCAGTTTAAACCCTGGGGGGTCAGGAAGAGGGACCCAGTACTTC. Encoded protein: CASSLNPGGSGRGTQYF.

The chain combines TRBV9 with TRBJ2-2; TRBD2 might be the D (5 bases). The CDR3 contains 14 residues. Looked up from germline, CDR1 is SGDLS and CDR2 is YYNGEE. V lost 0 bases to trimming and J lost 5 bases, with 8 bases between them. The CDR3: CASSVAEVTGELFF. CDR3 DNA sequence: TGTGCCAGCAGCGTAGCGGAGGTTACCGGGGAGCTGTTTTTT.

The gene calls are TRBV5-4 and TRBJ2-5; 7 bases align to TRBD2. The germline CDR1 and CDR2 sequences are SGHNT and YYREEE (reference sequence). The CDR3 loop spans 18 amino acids. The junction had 25 bases not matched to a gene; V was cut back by 3 bases and J by 11 bases. CDR3 in amino acids: CASSSGGLGGSSYNEQYF. The CDR3 DNA follows: TGTGCCAGCAGCTCCGGGGGGTTGGGGGGGAGCTCCTACAATGAGCAGTACTTC.

The rearrangement links TRBV7-7 to TRBJ2-7, with a possible D match to TRBD1 (5 bases). Germline assignment: CDR1 SSHAT and CDR2 FNYEAQ (reference sequence). The CDR3 is made up of 16 amino acids. Trimming removed 4 bases from V and 7 bases from J, with 23 bases in between. This CDR3 is CASSYSGPGPLNEQYF. The CDR3 DNA reads TGTGCCAGCAGCTATTCCGGGCCAGGGCCCCTCAATGAGCAGTACTTC.

This clonotype was counted between two and nine times. The gene calls are TRBV12-3 or TRBV12-4 and TRBJ1-1; unclear D gene. This CDR3 is 12 amino acids long. Trimming left V 5 bases short and J 7 bases short, with 11 bases between. CDR3 region: CASSPDGGEAFF. For the CDR3, the DNA is TGTGCCAGCAGTCCCGACGGAGGTGAAGCTTTCTTT.

V gene TRBV2 combines with J gene TRBJ2-3; 11 nucleotides align to TRBD2. CDR1 and CDR2 (germline): SNHLY, FYNNEI. The CDR3 contains 18 residues. The J segment lost 0 bases and the V segment lost 4 bases, leaving 9 bases of the junction unmatched. The CDR3 sequence is CASSVLTSGKASTDTQYF. The DNA of the CDR3 is TGTGCCAGCAGTGTTTTGACTAGCGGGAAAGCTAGCACAGATACGCAGTATTTT.

This clonotype appeared a few times. The CDR3 spells CASSHPTGGVRIETQYF. In DNA, the CDR3 is TGCGCCAGCAGCCACCCCACCGGGGGTGTCCGGATAGAGACCCAGTACTTC. The rearrangement uses TRBV4-1 and TRBJ2-5, with a possible D match to TRBD2 (6 bases). CDR3 length equals 17 residues. V was cut by 3 bases and J by 4 bases, with 21 bases left in between. CDR1 and CDR2 from the germline V gene are MGHRA and YSYEKL.

The chain's CDR3 is CASSPRTKRLFF. In nucleotides, the CDR3 is TGTGCCAGCAGCCCCCGGACCAAGAGACTGTTTTTT. J is TRBJ1-4 and V is TRBV3-1; D remains ambiguous. This CDR3 spans 12 amino acids. Germline CDR1 and CDR2: LGHDT and YNNKEL (reference sequence). Trimming removed 4 bases at V and 13 bases at J, with 13 bases between.

This clonotype was seen a handful of times. The V gene is TRBV20-1, the J gene TRBJ1-4; a possible D gene is TRBD1 (6 bases). The germline V gene encodes CDR1 DFQATT and CDR2 SNEGSKA (reference sequence). The CDR3 sequence is 14 residues long. Trimming shortened V by 6 bases and J by 4 bases, and 15 bases separated the two germline ends. CDR3 in amino acids: CSAKQGPLNEKLFF. The CDR3 coding sequence is TGCAGTGCGAAACAGGGACCCCTTAATGAAAAACTGTTTTTT.

The sample holds many counts of this clonotype. This CDR3 reads CASSPRRGGGYTF. CDR3 DNA sequence: TGTGCCAGCAGTCCTCGGAGAGGGGGCGGCTACACCTTC. The chain is built from TRBV12-3 or TRBV12-4 and TRBJ1-2; TRBD1 matches 7 bases. V lost 5 bases and J lost 8; bases outside the gene matches: 8. The CDR3 covers 13 residues.

There are a few counts of this clonotype. J is TRBJ2-1 and V is TRBV27; the match to TRBD2 covers 7 bases. Per germline, CDR1 MNHEY and CDR2 SMNVEV (reference sequence). V was clipped by 5 bases and J by 3 bases; unmatched bases: 4. This CDR3 comprises 14 residues. CDR3 region: CASSISGVYNEQFF. For the CDR3, the DNA is TGTGCCAGCAGTATCAGCGGGGTCTACAATGAGCAGTTCTTC.

The chain has TRBV6-1 and TRBJ2-1, with D perhaps being TRBD1 or TRBD2 (5 bases each). The V end was cut by 1 base, the J end by 7 bases, with 14 bases between. The V gene's germline CDR1 is MNHNS and CDR2 SASEGT. The CDR3 totals 15 residues. Here the CDR3 DNA reads TGTGCCAGCAGTGAAGTGGGGACCGATAGTAATGAGCAGTTCTTC. Translation: CASSEVGTDSNEQFF.

The chain has TRBV10-3 and TRBJ1-1, with 9 bases fitting TRBD1. This CDR3 is 13 amino acids long. The V gene end was trimmed by 11 bases and the J gene end by 5 bases; junction bases not matched to a gene: 9. Germline values: CDR1 ENHRY, CDR2 SYGVKD. CDR3 region: CAAGQGILTEAFF. DNA for the CDR3: TGTGCCGCAGGACAGGGGATTCTTACTGAAGCTTTCTTT.

A word on this clonotype: Possible read error: a much larger clone is one base away. The V call is TRBV20-1, the J call TRBJ2-6; tentative D call: TRBD2 (5 bases). With 5 bases removed from V and 0 bases from J, the gap between germline ends came to 8 bases. Looked up from germline, CDR1 is DFQATT and CDR2 is SNEGSKA (reference sequence). This CDR3 has 14 amino acids. The CDR3 region has the DNA TGCAGTGCTGGAGGTCTCTCTGGGGCCAACGTCCTGACTTTC. It encodes CSAGGLSGANVLTF.

The chain combines TRBV29-1 with TRBJ2-1; D perhaps matches TRBD1 (6 bases). The CDR3 contains 13 residues. The V end lost 4 bases, the J end lost 9 bases, and 16 bases lay between the germline ends. Germline CDR1 and CDR2: SQVTM and ANQGSEA. The CDR3 DNA is TGCAGCGTTGCAGGGGAAACGGGCGTTGAGCAGTTCTTC. It translates to CSVAGETGVEQFF.

The chain joins TRBV11-2 to TRBJ2-1; D might be TRBD2 (5 bases). V dropped 5 bases and J dropped 4 bases, with 15 bases sitting between them. Germline V gene data show CDR1 as SGHAT and CDR2 as FQNNGV. The CDR3 spans 15 residues. DNA for the CDR3: TGTGCCAGCAGCCCCAACACCGGGGTTTACAATGAGCAGTTCTTC. It yields the protein CASSPNTGVYNEQFF.

This clonotype was observed a few times. The V call is TRBV4-3, the J call TRBJ2-6; the D gene is possibly TRBD1 (6 bases). The CDR3 runs to 16 residues. The V and J ends lost 2 bases and 4 bases respectively, with 12 bases between them. Germline CDR1 is LGHNA and CDR2 is YSLEER. CDR3 nucleotides: TGCGCCAGCAGCCAACAGACAGGCCCCGGGGCCAACGTCCTGACTTTC. Translated: CASSQQTGPGANVLTF.

The CDR3 loop reads CASSSDRGGYTF. CDR3 DNA: TGTGCCAGCAGCTCGGACAGGGGAGGCTACACCTTC. This sequence joins TRBV13 and TRBJ1-2; TRBD1 matches at 9 bases. Germline assignment: CDR1 PRHDT and CDR2 FYEKMQ (reference sequence). The CDR3 has 12 amino acids. V lost 4 bases to trimming and J lost 8 bases; unmatched junction nucleotides: 2.

The sample holds a few counts of this clonotype. The chain joins TRBV29-1 to TRBJ1-1, with D perhaps TRBD1 (6 bases). V gave up 5 bases and J gave up 0 bases, with 13 bases separating them. The CDR3 runs 14 residues. Germline CDR1 and CDR2: SQVTM and ANQGSEA. The CDR3 sequence: CSVCVQGVNTEAFF. The DNA for the CDR3 is TGCAGCGTTTGCGTACAGGGCGTGAACACTGAAGCTTTCTTT.

V usage is TRBV7-9 and J usage is TRBJ2-5; D might be TRBD2 (6 bases). This CDR3 region has 11 residues. V was cut by 1 base and J by 12 bases, with 9 bases left in between. Germline lookup yields CDR1 SEHNR and CDR2 FQNEAQ (reference sequence). The CDR3 loop is CASSLEGEEYF. CDR3 sequence (DNA): TGTGCCAGCAGCTTAGAAGGGGAGGAGTACTTC.

The chain carries TRBV3-1 and TRBJ2-1; no firm D call. The CDR3 is 12 residues long. The V gene's germline CDR1 is LGHDT and CDR2 YNNKEL (reference sequence). V was trimmed by 4 bases and J by 11 bases, leaving 12 bases between them. CDR3 sequence reads: CASSLSWAQQFF. CDR3 coding DNA: TGTGCCAGCAGCCTTTCCTGGGCCCAGCAGTTCTTC.

Remarks on this clonotype: A read error may produce the germline difference seen at one junction end. The chain carries TRBV20-1 and TRBJ1-2, with 8 bases fitting TRBD1. Germline CDR1 is DFQATT and CDR2 is SNEGSKA (reference sequence). The CDR3 has 15 amino acids. In DNA, the CDR3 is TGCAGTGCTGGTAATATAGGACAGGGCGACTATGACTACACCTTC. This translates into CSAGNIGQGDYDYTF.